One sample yielded the 28 T cell receptor beta chains listed below, sequenced in a study of shared clonotypes between healthy human individuals. Sequencing used immunoSEQ multiplex PCR; TCRdb keeps in-frame clones, though not all of them. Of around 1.1 million clones listed, 70% to 80% are singletons. The sample taken for sequencing was memory CD4+ T cells from PBMCs. Subset noted: CD45RA-negative fraction. All receptors derive from a man between 18 and 35 years old in good health. Some clones in this sample may be carry-over from other donors' samples.

The chain carries TRBV7-2 and TRBJ2-5, with D maybe TRBD2 (5 bases). There are 14 residues in the CDR3. CDR1 and CDR2 (germline): SGHTA, FQGNSA. Trimming cost V 2 bases and J 4 bases, with 11 bases left between them. The CDR3 spells CASSLYGNRETQYF. Written as DNA, the CDR3 is TGTGCCAGCAGCTTATACGGGAACAGAGAGACCCAGTACTTC.

The rearrangement uses TRBV19 and TRBJ1-1; D gene ambiguous. CDR3 size: 16 residues. V was cut by 2 bases and J by 1 base, with 14 bases left in between. The germline gives CDR1 LNHDA, CDR2 SQIVND (reference sequence). In DNA form, the CDR3 reads TGTGCCAGTAGTATAACCCTAGGGCTGGGGAACACTGAAGCTTTCTTT. It yields the protein CASSITLGLGNTEAFF.

V gene TRBV5-1 combines with J gene TRBJ2-7; D is unresolved. CDR1 SGHRS and CDR2 YFSETQ come from the germline V gene. V was trimmed by 4 bases and J by 3 bases, leaving 17 bases between them. The CDR3 runs to 15 residues. The chain's CDR3 is CASSPGEVAIYEQYF. DNA for the CDR3: TGCGCCAGCAGCCCCGGCGAGGTTGCGATCTACGAGCAGTACTTC.

This chain connects TRBV28 to TRBJ2-1; 15 bases match TRBD2. Germline CDR1 is MDHEN and CDR2 is SYDVKM. The CDR3 covers 16 residues. V was clipped by 8 bases and J by 8 bases; unmatched bases: 10. CDR3 DNA: TGTGCCAGCGGGACTAGCGGGAGGAAGGGGTCCGATGAGCAGTTCTTC. The encoded protein is CASGTSGRKGSDEQFF.

Only one count was recorded for this clone. The rearrangement links TRBV6-1 to TRBJ1-2; tentatively, D is TRBD1 (5 bases). Germline assignment: CDR1 MNHNS and CDR2 SASEGT. With 6 bases removed from V and 1 base from J, the gap between germline ends came to 12 bases. The CDR3 is 14 amino acids. This CDR3 reads CASRTGLLNYGYTF. DNA for the CDR3: TGTGCCAGCAGAACGGGACTTCTTAACTATGGCTACACCTTC.

As regards this clone: A read error is likely here: a far larger clone is one base away. The sample has other DNA sequences that encode this CDR3 too. The genes are TRBV30 and TRBJ1-3; D is undetermined. CDR1 GTSNPN and CDR2 SVGIG come from the germline V gene (reference sequence). With 0 bases removed from V and 4 bases from J, the gap between germline ends came to 4 bases. The CDR3 totals 12 residues. The CDR3 DNA sequence: TGTGCCTGGAGTGTCGTCGGAAACACCATATATTTT. The encoded protein is CAWSVVGNTIYF. Using reference TRBV30 and TRBJ1-3 for the parts outside the CDR3, the full variable domain is SQTIHQWPATLVQPVGSPLSLECTVEGTSNPNLYWYRQAAGRGLQLLFYSVGIGQISSEVPQNLSASRPQDRQFILSSKKLLLSDSGFYLCAWSVVGNTIYFGEGSWLTVV.

This clone has a count of ten or more. This may be a read error, as it is one base from a much larger clone. This same CDR3 is encoded by further DNA sequences in the sample. The genes are TRBV29-1 and TRBJ1-1; the D is unclear. Germline loops: CDR1 SQVTM, CDR2 ANQGSEA. The CDR3 runs to 14 residues. This CDR3 is CSVVLTRGGIEAFF. Here the CDR3 DNA reads TGCAGCGTTGTCCTAACCCGGGGTGGGATTGAAGCCTTCTTT.

This clone has only a few counts. The chain combines TRBV7-9 with TRBJ2-1; TRBD2 matches 9 bases. Germline-derived CDR1 and CDR2 are SEHNR and FQNEAQ (reference sequence). J gave up 5 bases and V 2 bases, and 4 bases lay outside the gene matches. The CDR3 loop spans 15 amino acids. CDR3 sequence (DNA): TGTGCCAGCAGCTTAAGACTAGCGGAGAACAATGAGCAGTTCTTC. This gives the protein CASSLRLAENNEQFF.

The rearrangement joins TRBV15 to TRBJ2-1; TRBD2 matches 12 bases. J lost 8 bases, V lost 0 bases, and 5 bases had no gene match. There are 16 residues in the CDR3. The germline CDR1 and CDR2 sequences are LNHNV and YYDKDF (reference sequence). CDR3 sequence: CATSRDRTSGIDEQFF. The CDR3 DNA reads TGTGCCACCAGCAGAGATAGGACTAGCGGGATTGATGAGCAGTTCTTC. Drawing the rest from reference TRBV15 and TRBJ2-1, the complete variable domain is DAMVIQNPRYQVTQFGKPVTLSCSQTLNHNVMYWYQQKSSQAPKLLFHYYDKDFNNEADTPDNFQSRRPNTSFCFLDIRSPGLGDTAMYLCATSRDRTSGIDEQFFGPGTRLTVL.

Comments on this clone: Other nucleotide sequences from this sample produce the same CDR3. The CDR3 sequence is CASSSRGNQPQHF. For the CDR3, the DNA is TGTGCCAGCAGCTCCAGGGGTAATCAGCCCCAGCATTTT. The genes are TRBV7-2 and TRBJ1-5; possible D gene TRBD1, 6 bases. Germline-derived CDR1 and CDR2 are SGHTA and FQGNSA. Trimming shortened V by 4 bases and J by 4 bases, and 8 bases separated the two germline ends. The CDR3 extends over 13 amino acids.

In its sample, this clone was seen a few times. The chain recombines TRBV29-1 with TRBJ2-5; the D call may be TRBD1 or TRBD2 (5 bases each). The CDR3 runs 12 residues. V lost 4 bases and J 11 bases, leaving 17 bases between the germline ends. Germline values: CDR1 SQVTM, CDR2 ANQGSEA. The CDR3 reads CSVGLPLGEQYF. For the CDR3, the DNA is TGCAGCGTTGGACTACCCCTGGGGGAGCAGTACTTC.

J is TRBJ2-2 and V is TRBV5-1; perhaps TRBD2 as D (6 bases). CDR1 is SGHRS and CDR2 is YFSETQ in the germline V gene. The CDR3 length is 14 residues. The V end was cut by 3 bases, the J end by 5 bases, with 11 bases between. CDR3: CASSSLATTGELFF. The CDR3 coding sequence is TGCGCCAGCAGCTCTCTAGCGACAACCGGGGAGCTGTTTTTT.

The chain recombines TRBV6-5 with TRBJ2-7, with 7 bases that match TRBD1. CDR3 length equals 13 residues. Trimming cost V 6 bases and J 2 bases; bases outside gene matches: 4. The germline gives CDR1 MNHEY, CDR2 SVGAGI. CDR3 amino acids: CASRDRVAYEQYF. CDR3 nucleotides: TGTGCCAGCAGAGACAGGGTTGCCTACGAGCAGTACTTC.

This chain connects TRBV5-6 to TRBJ2-7; the D gene is possibly TRBD1 (6 bases). The CDR3 is 13 amino acids. From germline, CDR1 is SGHDT and CDR2 YYEEEE. Trimming removed 1 base at V and 5 bases at J, with 10 bases between. Here the CDR3 DNA reads TGTGCCAGCAGCTTGCGATCAGGGGACGAGCAGTACTTC. It is translated as CASSLRSGDEQYF.

There are many counts of this clone. The chain is built from TRBV7-3 and TRBJ2-7; no firm D call. CDR1 and CDR2 from the germline V gene are SGHTA and FQGTGA. CDR3 length equals 14 residues. The V and J ends lost 5 bases and 0 bases respectively, with 11 bases between them. CDR3 region: CASSPRSNSYEQYF. In nucleotides, the CDR3 is TGTGCCAGCAGCCCCAGGTCCAACTCCTACGAGCAGTACTTC.

This chain connects TRBV28 to TRBJ2-4, with D possibly matching TRBD2 (7 bases). The germline V gene encodes CDR1 MDHEN and CDR2 SYDVKM. This CDR3 is 17 amino acids long. Trimming removed 2 bases at V and 0 bases at J, with 14 bases between. The CDR3 DNA is TGTGCCAGCAGTTTAAGGGGGGGATTTCTAGCCAAAAACATTCAGTACTTC. Translation: CASSLRGGFLAKNIQYF.

The V gene is TRBV28, the J gene TRBJ1-2, with a possible D match to TRBD1 (6 bases). Germline CDR1 is MDHEN and CDR2 is SYDVKM. The CDR3 totals 13 residues. V lost 10 bases and J 5 bases, leaving 17 bases between the germline ends. The CDR3 loop is CATTGGSFYGYTF. The CDR3 region has the DNA TGTGCCACAACCGGGGGCAGCTTTTATGGCTACACCTTC.

V usage is TRBV2 and J usage is TRBJ2-3, with 8 bases lining up with TRBD2. The CDR3 spans 14 residues. From germline, CDR1 is SNHLY and CDR2 FYNNEI. V gave up 6 bases and J gave up 5 bases; unmatched junction bases: 7. CDR3 sequence (DNA): TGTGCCAGCAGGGTCAGCGGGAGAGGAGATACGCAGTATTTT. As protein: CASRVSGRGDTQYF.

This clone has a handful of counts. The DNA of the CDR3 is TGTGCCAGCAGCCCCCTTACTAGCGGGAAACGCACAGATACGCAGTATTTT. Translated: CASSPLTSGKRTDTQYF. The chain carries TRBV7-8 and TRBJ2-3, with TRBD2 matching over 10 bases. This CDR3 is 17 amino acids long. Per the germline V gene, CDR1 is SGHVS and CDR2 is FQNEAQ. Trimming removed 5 bases from V and 1 base from J; junction bases left unmatched: 9. Together with reference TRBV7-8 and TRBJ2-3, the CDR3 gives the full variable domain: GAGVSQSPRYKVAKRGQDVALRCDPISGHVSLFWYQQALGQGPEFLTYFQNEAQLDKSGLPSDRFFAERPEGSVSTLKIQRTQQEDSAVYLCASSPLTSGKRTDTQYFGPGTRLTVL.

This chain connects TRBV15 to TRBJ1-1; tentative D call: TRBD1 (5 bases). The length of the CDR3 is 15 residues. Germline V lookup: CDR1 LNHNV, CDR2 YYDKDF (reference sequence). V shed 0 bases and J shed 4 bases, with 12 bases lying between them. The CDR3 is CATSRDRGIGTEAFF. CDR3 bases: TGTGCCACCAGCAGAGATCGGGGCATCGGCACTGAAGCTTTCTTT. The full variable domain, its missing parts supplied by reference TRBV15 and TRBJ1-1, is DAMVIQNPRYQVTQFGKPVTLSCSQTLNHNVMYWYQQKSSQAPKLLFHYYDKDFNNEADTPDNFQSRRPNTSFCFLDIRSPGLGDTAMYLCATSRDRGIGTEAFFGQGTRLTVV.

Many counts were recorded for this clone. The sample has other DNA sequences that encode this CDR3 too. V gene TRBV5-1 combines with J gene TRBJ2-1; 7 bases are a match to TRBD2. The CDR3 totals 13 residues. In germline, CDR1 is SGHRS, CDR2 YFSETQ. The junction had 0 bases not matched to a gene; V was cut back by 4 bases and J by 2 bases. In DNA, the CDR3 is TGCGCCAGCAGCACTAGCGCCTACAATGAGCAGTTCTTC. Translating gives CASSTSAYNEQFF.

The genes are TRBV6-1 and TRBJ2-7; tentatively, D is TRBD2 (5 bases). CDR3 length: 16 residues. The V gene lost 0 bases and the J gene lost 7 bases, with 19 bases spanning the gap. In germline, CDR1 is MNHNS, CDR2 SASEGT. The CDR3 sequence: CASSEAVPGRRGEQYF. The CDR3 region has the DNA TGTGCCAGCAGTGAAGCGGTGCCCGGGCGCCGGGGTGAGCAGTACTTC.

The genes are TRBV19 and TRBJ1-1; 7 bases map to TRBD1. CDR3 size: 15 residues. The junction had 2 bases not matched to a gene; V was cut back by 1 base and J by 0 bases. Looked up from germline, CDR1 is LNHDA and CDR2 is SQIVND (reference sequence). The CDR3: CASSIAGTVNTEAFF. As DNA, the CDR3 is TGTGCCAGTAGTATAGCGGGGACAGTGAACACTGAAGCTTTCTTT.

The CDR3 sequence: CASSYSWGGGYEQYF. In DNA form, the CDR3 reads TGTGCCAGCAGTTACTCGTGGGGCGGCGGCTACGAGCAGTACTTC. The chain has TRBV6-6 and TRBJ2-7; weak D call: TRBD1 (5 bases). The CDR3 is 15 amino acids. Trimming pared 0 bases from V and 3 bases from J, leaving 12 bases between. The germline CDR1 and CDR2 sequences are MNHNY and SVGAGI (reference sequence).

The rearrangement uses TRBV18 and TRBJ1-2, with a weak D call TRBD1 (5 bases). The ends were cut back, 1 base at V and 3 bases at J, with 9 bases in the middle. Germline loops: CDR1 KGHSH, CDR2 LQKENI. CDR3 length: 14 amino acids. The CDR3 sequence is CASSPQGRDYGYTF. In nucleotides, the CDR3 is TGTGCCAGCTCACCACAGGGCAGGGACTATGGCTACACCTTC.

The chain recombines TRBV5-6 with TRBJ1-2; D perhaps matches TRBD1 (5 bases). The ends were cut back, 3 bases at V and 2 bases at J, with 17 bases in the middle. Per the germline V gene, CDR1 is SGHDT and CDR2 is YYEEEE. This CDR3 spans 16 amino acids. CDR3: CASSSPPDRLNYGYTF. The DNA for the CDR3 is TGTGCCAGCAGCTCCCCTCCAGACAGACTAAACTATGGCTACACCTTC. Variable domain in full (rest from reference TRBV5-6 and TRBJ1-2): DAGVTQSPTHLIKTRGQQVTLRCSPKSGHDTVSWYQQALGQGPQFIFQYYEEEERQRGNFPDRFSGHQFPNYSSELNVNALLLGDSALYLCASSSPPDRLNYGYTFGSGTRLTVV.

Points on this clone: A single base separates this from a much larger clone, so it may be a read error. Distinct nucleotide sequences in the sample also encode this CDR3. The chain links TRBV28 to TRBJ2-7, with a weak D call TRBD1 (6 bases). Looked up from germline, CDR1 is MDHEN and CDR2 is SYDVKM. CDR3 length equals 15 residues. V was cut by 2 bases and J by 0 bases, with 11 bases left in between. The CDR3 loop is CASSLRGTISYEQYF. The CDR3 region has the DNA TGTGCCAGCAGTTTAAGGGGGACAATCTCCTACGAGCAGTACTTC.

This clone has a count of ten or more. This chain links TRBV5-1 with TRBJ2-7; TRBD2 matches at 11 bases. Germline lookup yields CDR1 SGHRS and CDR2 YFSETQ. V gave up 2 bases and J gave up 6 bases; unmatched junction bases: 7. This CDR3 has 15 amino acids. CDR3 loop: CASSLLAGVPGEQYF. CDR3 coding DNA: TGCGCCAGCAGCTTACTAGCGGGAGTCCCGGGCGAGCAGTACTTC.